This T cell receptor (beta chain) came from a study of blood T cell repertoires in COVID-19. Study context: Acute and convalescent COVID-19 specimens originated in the United States, Italy and Spain. From T cells, B-cell-depleted T cells, or PBMCs came the material, which was cDNA or gDNA.

This CDR3 comprises 17 residues. The trim removed 0 bases at V and 4 bases at J, leaving 6 bases unmatched. The germline V gene has CDR1 LGHNA and CDR2 YSLEER. Each participant's cohort was designated according to participant-reported clinical history. Original analysis: Amplified reference gene primers provided the basis for estimating nucleated cell counts. Generated by immunoSEQ multiplex PCR, the TCRdb table keeps only in-frame clones and is missing some. D and trimming were read from the DNA, whereas the V and J calls and clone size are those reported in that table. The repertoire consists of over 200,000 clones, with roughly 86% occurring once and the leading ten covering under 13%.

The receptor was derived from a man aged 18-30 years with acute COVID-19. The sample comprised PBMCs or T cells enriched from blood (not recorded which). The gene calls are TRBV4-3 and TRBJ2-6; 7 positions agree with TRBD1. CDR3 sequence reads: CASSQDSDRAGANVLTF. DNA for the CDR3: TGCGCCAGCAGCCAAGACTCTGACAGGGCCGGGGCCAACGTCCTGACTTTC.